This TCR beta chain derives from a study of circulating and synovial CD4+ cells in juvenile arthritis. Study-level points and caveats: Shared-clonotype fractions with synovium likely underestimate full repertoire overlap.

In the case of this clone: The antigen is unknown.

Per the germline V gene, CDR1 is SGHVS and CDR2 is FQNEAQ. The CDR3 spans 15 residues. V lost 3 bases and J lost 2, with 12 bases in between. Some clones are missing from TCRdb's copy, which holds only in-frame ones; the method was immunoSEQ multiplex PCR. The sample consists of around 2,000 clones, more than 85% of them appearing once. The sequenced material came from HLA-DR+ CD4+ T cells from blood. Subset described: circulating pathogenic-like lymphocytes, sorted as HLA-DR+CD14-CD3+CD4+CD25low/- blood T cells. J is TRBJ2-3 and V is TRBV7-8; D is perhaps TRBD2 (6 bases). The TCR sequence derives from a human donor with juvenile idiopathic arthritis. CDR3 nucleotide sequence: TGTGCCAGCAGCTTCCAAGGGCGGGACACAGATACGCAGTATTTT. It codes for CASSFQGRDTDTQYF.